This T cell receptor (beta chain) was retrieved from a study of T cell responses to AZD1222 COVID-19 vaccine. General observations from the study: Unmutated variant regions are reportedly the target of nearly half of TCRs that are spike-specific. Seropositivity was recorded at baseline in only 6 or 7 AZD1222 recipients. The sample set comprised mostly white British donors with more females, and clonal diversity was possibly underestimated.

Clones were read by immunoSEQ multiplex PCR, and TCRdb kept only the in-frame ones, dropping some. The profile shows around 66,000 clones, 70% to 90% of them singletons. Trimming pared 0 bases from V and 4 bases from J, leaving 18 bases between. CDR3 size: 18 residues. CDR1 LGHNA and CDR2 YSLEER come from the germline V gene. Concerning this clone itself: Its antigen is as yet unknown.

The genes are TRBV4-3 and TRBJ2-2; D remains ambiguous. Material: peripheral blood, obtained 28 days after the second dose of the MenACWY control vaccine. The TCR originated in an adult who received the MenACWY meningococcal vaccine as a control. For the CDR3, the DNA is TGCGCCAGCAGCCAAGATCCCGAGGCCGTCGGTGTCACCGGGGAGCTGTTTTTT. Translated, it gives CASSQDPEAVGVTGELFF.